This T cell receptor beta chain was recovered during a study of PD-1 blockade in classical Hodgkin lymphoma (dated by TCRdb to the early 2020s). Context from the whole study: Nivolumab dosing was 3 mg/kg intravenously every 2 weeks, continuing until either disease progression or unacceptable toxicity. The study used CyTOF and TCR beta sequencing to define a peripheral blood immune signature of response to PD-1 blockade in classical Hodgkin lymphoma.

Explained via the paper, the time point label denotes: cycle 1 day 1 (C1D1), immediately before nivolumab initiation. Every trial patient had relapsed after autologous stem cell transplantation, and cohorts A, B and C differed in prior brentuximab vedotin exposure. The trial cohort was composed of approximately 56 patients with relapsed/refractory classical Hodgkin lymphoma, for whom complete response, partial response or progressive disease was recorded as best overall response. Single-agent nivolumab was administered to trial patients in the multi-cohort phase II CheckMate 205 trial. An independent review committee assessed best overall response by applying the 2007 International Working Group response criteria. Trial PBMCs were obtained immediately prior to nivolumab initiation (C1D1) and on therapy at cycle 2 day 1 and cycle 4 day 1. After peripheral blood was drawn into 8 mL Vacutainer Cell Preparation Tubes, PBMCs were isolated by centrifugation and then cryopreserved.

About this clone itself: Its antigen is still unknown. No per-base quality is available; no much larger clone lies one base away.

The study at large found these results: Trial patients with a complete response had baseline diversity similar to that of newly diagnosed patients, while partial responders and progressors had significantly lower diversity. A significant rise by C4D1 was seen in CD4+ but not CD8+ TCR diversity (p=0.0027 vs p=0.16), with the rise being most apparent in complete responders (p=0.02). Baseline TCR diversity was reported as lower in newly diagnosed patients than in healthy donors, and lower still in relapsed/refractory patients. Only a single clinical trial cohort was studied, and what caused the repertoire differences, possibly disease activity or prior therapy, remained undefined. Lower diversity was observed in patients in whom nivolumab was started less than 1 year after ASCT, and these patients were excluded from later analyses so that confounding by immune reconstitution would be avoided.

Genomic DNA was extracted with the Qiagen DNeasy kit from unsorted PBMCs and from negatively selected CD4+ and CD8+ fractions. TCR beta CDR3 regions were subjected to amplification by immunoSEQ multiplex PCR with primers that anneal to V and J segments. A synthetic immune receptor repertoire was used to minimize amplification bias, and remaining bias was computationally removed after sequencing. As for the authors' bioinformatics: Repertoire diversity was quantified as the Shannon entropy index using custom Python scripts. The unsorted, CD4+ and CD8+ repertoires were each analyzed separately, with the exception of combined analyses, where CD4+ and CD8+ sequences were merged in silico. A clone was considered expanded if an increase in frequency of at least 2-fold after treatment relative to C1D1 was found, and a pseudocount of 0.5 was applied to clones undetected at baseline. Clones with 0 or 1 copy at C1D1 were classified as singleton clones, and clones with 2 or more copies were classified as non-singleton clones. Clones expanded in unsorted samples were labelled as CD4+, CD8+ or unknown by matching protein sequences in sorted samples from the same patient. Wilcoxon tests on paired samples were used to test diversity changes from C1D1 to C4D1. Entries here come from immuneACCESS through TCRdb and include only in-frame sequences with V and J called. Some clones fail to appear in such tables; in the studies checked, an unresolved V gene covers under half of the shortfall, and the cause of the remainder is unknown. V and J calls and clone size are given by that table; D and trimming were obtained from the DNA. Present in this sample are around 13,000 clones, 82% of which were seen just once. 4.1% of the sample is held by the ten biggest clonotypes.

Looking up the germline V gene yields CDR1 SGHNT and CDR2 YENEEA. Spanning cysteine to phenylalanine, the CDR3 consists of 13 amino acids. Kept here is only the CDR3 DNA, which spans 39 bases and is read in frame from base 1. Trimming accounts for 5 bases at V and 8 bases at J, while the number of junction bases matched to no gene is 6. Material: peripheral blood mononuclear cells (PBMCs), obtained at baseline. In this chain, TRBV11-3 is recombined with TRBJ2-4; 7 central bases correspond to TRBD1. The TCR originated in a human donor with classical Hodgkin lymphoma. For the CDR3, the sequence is CASSHRGSDIQYF. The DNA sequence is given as TGTGCCAGCAGCCACAGGGGTTCCGACATTCAGTACTTC.